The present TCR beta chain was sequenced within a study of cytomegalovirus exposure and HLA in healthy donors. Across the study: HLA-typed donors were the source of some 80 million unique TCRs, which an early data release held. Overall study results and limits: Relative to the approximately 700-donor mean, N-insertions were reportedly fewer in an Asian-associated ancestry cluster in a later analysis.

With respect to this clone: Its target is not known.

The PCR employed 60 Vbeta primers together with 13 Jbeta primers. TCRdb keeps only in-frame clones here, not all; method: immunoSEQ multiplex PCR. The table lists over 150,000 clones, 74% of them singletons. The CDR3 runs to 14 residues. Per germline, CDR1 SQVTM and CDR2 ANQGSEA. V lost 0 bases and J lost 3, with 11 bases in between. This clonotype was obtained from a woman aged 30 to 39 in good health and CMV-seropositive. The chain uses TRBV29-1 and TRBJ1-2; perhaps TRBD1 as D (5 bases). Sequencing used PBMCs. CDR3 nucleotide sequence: TGCAGCGTTGAAGACCTGACGACAGACTATGGCTACACCTTC. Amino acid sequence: CSVEDLTTDYGYTF.